The TCR beta chain described here comes from a study of graft-versus-host responses after intestinal transplantation. Only in-frame clones appear in the TCRdb table, and some are missing; sequencing was by immunoSEQ multiplex PCR. In the table there are about 86,000 clones, about 88% of which are singletons. In regard to this clone: Its antigen is unknown.

General study findings and limits: Where graft-donor T cell macrochimerism was present, patients had high graft-versus-host to host-versus-graft clonal ratios in allografts.

The ends were cut back, 3 bases at V and 0 bases at J, with 12 bases in the middle. In germline, CDR1 is SGHTA, CDR2 FQGNSA. The CDR3 loop spans 16 amino acids. The chain recombines TRBV7-2 with TRBJ2-1, with a possible D match to TRBD2 (5 bases). Sample: unstimulated CD4+ T cells sorted from spleen or lymph node cells, taken before transplant. The origin of this receptor is a human donor who was the organ donor for an intestinal transplant. CDR3 nucleotide sequence: TGTGCCAGCAGCTTGGGGAGTACCAGCTCCTACAATGAGCAGTTCTTC. Its protein is CASSLGSTSSYNEQFF.